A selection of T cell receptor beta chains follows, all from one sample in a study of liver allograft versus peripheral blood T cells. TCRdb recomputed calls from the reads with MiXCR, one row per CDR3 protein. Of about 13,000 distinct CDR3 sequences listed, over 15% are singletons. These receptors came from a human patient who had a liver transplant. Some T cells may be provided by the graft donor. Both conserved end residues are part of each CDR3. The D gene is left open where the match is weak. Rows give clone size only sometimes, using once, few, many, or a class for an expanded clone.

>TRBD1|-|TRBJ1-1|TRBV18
CASSPSGGQGGTEAFF
TGTGCCAGCTCACCGAGTGGGGGACAGGGTGGGACTGAAGCTTTCTTT
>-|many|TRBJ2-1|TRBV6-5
CASGASSYNEQFF
TGTGCCAGTGGGGCCAGCTCCTACAATGAGCAGTTCTTC
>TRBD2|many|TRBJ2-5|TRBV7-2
CASSLVVAGGLSKTQYF
TGTGCCAGCAGCTTAGTAGTAGCGGGAGGGTTATCGAAGACCCAGTACTTC
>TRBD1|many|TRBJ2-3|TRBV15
CASTGGAGADTQYF
TGTGCCTCAACAGGGGGCGCCGGGGCAGATACGCAGTATTTT
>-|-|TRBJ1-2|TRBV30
CAWSVQANYGYTF
TGTGCCTGGAGTGTACAGGCGAACTATGGCTACACCTTC
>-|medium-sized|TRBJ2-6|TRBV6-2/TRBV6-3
CASSSRPGGANVLTF
TGTGCCAGCAGTTCTCGACCAGGAGGGGCCAACGTCCTGACTTTC
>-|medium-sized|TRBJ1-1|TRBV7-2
CASSEGRGPGIEAFF
TGTGCCAGCAGCGAAGGGAGGGGTCCTGGGATTGAAGCTTTCTTT
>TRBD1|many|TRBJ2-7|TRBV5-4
CASSAGDRGNEQYF
TGTGCCAGCAGCGCGGGGGACAGGGGGAACGAGCAGTACTTC
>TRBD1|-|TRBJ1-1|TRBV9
CASSRDRNTEAFF
TGTGCCAGCAGCAGGGACAGGAACACTGAAGCTTTCTTT
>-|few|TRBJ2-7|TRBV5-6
CASSLAWGAYEQYF
TGTGCCAGCAGCTTGGCCTGGGGCGCCTACGAGCAGTACTTC
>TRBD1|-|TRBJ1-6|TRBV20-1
CSAVQGSLAPLHF
TGCAGTGCTGTACAGGGGTCATTGGCACCCCTCCACTTT
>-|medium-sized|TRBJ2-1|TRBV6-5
CASSYTSFSSYNEQFF
TGTGCCAGCAGTTACACCAGTTTTAGCTCCTACAATGAGCAGTTCTTC
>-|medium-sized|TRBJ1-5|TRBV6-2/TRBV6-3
CASTRYREAQPQHF
TGTGCCAGCACCAGGTACAGGGAAGCTCAGCCCCAGCATTTT
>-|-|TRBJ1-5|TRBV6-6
CASSDPTGPNQPQHF
TGTGCCAGCAGTGACCCGACAGGCCCCAATCAGCCCCAGCATTTT
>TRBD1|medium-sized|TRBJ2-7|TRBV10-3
CAIRLDRGGIYEQYF
TGTGCCATCAGGTTGGACAGGGGAGGGATCTACGAGCAGTACTTC
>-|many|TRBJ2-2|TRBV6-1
CASSDFGELFF
TGTGCCAGCAGTGACTTCGGGGAGCTGTTTTTT
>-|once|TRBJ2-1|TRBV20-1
CSALPSAYNEQFF
TGCAGTGCCCTTCCCTCAGCCTACAATGAGCAGTTCTTC
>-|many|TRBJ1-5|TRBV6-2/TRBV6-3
CASTESGGNQPQHF
TGTGCCAGCACCGAGTCAGGGGGCAATCAGCCCCAGCATTTT
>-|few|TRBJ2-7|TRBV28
CASTPFEAFTYEQYF
TGTGCCAGCACCCCCTTCGAGGCTTTTACCTACGAGCAGTACTTC
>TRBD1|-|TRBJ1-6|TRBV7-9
CASSFGTGDSPLHF
TGTGCCAGCAGCTTCGGGACAGGGGATTCACCCCTCCACTTT
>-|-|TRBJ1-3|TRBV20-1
CSARAAGIGNTIYF
TGCAGTGCTAGAGCGGCCGGTATTGGAAACACCATATATTTT
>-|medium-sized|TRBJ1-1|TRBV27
CASSSNRDSTEAFF
TGTGCCAGCAGTTCGAATCGTGATTCGACTGAAGCTTTCTTT
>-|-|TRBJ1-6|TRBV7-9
CASSAMSNSPLHF
TGTGCCAGCAGCGCGATGAGCAATTCACCCCTCCACTTT
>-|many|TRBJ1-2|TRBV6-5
CASSVTGAYLNYGYTF
TGTGCCAGCAGTGTTACCGGGGCCTATTTAAACTATGGCTACACCTTC
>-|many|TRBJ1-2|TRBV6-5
CASSSIQRSYGYTF
TGTGCCAGCAGTTCTATCCAGCGATCGTATGGCTACACCTTC
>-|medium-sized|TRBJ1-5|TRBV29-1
CSVDRSLKRNSNQPQHF
TGCAGCGTTGACAGGTCCTTAAAAAGGAATAGCAATCAGCCCCAGCATTTT
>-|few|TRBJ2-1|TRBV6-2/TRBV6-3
CASSRTRVINEQFF
TGTGCCAGCAGCCGAACCAGGGTTATAAATGAGCAGTTCTTC
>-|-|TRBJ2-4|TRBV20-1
CSARVLAKNIQYF
TGCAGTGCTAGAGTGCTAGCCAAAAACATTCAGTACTTC
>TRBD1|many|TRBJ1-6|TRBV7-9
CASSLRQGQLTYNSPLHF
TGTGCCAGCAGCTTACGACAGGGACAGCTGACCTATAATTCACCCCTCCACTTT
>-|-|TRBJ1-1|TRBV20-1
CRLDSMNTEAFF
TGCAGACTCGACAGCATGAACACTGAAGCTTTCTTT
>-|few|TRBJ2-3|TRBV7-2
CASSGKPSDTQYF
TGTGCCAGCAGCGGAAAACCCTCAGATACGCAGTATTTT
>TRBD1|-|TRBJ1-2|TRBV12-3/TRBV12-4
CASTLEDRTSYGYTF
TGTGCCAGCACCTTAGAGGACAGGACTTCCTATGGCTACACCTTC
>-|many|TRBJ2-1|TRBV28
CASSLPGHPAGNEQFF
TGTGCCAGCTCACTACCGGGACATCCGGCGGGGAATGAGCAGTTCTTC
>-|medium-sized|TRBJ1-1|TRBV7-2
CASSRGGNTEAFF
TGTGCCAGCAGCCGGGGGGGGAACACTGAAGCTTTCTTT
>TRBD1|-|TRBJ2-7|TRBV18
CASSPSQGAYEQYF
TGTGCCAGCTCACCAAGTCAGGGGGCTTACGAGCAGTACTTC
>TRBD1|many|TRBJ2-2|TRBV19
CASRGPGQENTGELFF
TGTGCCAGTAGGGGACCGGGACAGGAGAACACCGGGGAGCTGTTTTTT
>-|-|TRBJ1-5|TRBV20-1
CSASLSYNQPQHF
TGCAGTGCTAGCTTATCGTACAATCAGCCCCAGCATTTT
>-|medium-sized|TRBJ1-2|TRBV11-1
CASSWGGTTNYGYTF
TGTGCCAGCAGCTGGGGCGGAACTACTAACTATGGCTACACCTTC
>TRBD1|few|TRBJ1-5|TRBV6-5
CASRANRGQNQPQHF
TGTGCCAGCAGGGCCAACAGGGGTCAAAATCAGCCCCAGCATTTT
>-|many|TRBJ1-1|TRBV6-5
CASSPGTSHTEAFF
TGTGCCAGCAGCCCCGGGACCAGTCACACTGAAGCTTTCTTT
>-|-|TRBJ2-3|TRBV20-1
CSAETGLEGPDTQYF
TGCAGTGCCGAAACGGGACTGGAAGGGCCAGATACGCAGTATTTT
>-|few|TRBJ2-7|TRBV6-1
CASSWGQENYEQYF
TGTGCCAGCAGTTGGGGGCAGGAGAACTACGAGCAGTACTTC
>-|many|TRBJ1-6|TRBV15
CATSPNYNSPLHF
TGTGCCACCAGCCCAAACTACAATTCACCCCTCCACTTT
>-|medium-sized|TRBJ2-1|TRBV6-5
CASGLRTTIYNEQFF
TGTGCCAGCGGACTTAGGACCACGATCTACAATGAGCAGTTCTTC
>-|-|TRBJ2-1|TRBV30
CAWSVGGPYNEQFF
TGTGCCTGGAGTGTTGGAGGGCCCTACAATGAGCAGTTCTTC
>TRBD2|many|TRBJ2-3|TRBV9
CASSYGTSGGLSTDTQYF
TGTGCCAGCAGCTATGGGACTAGCGGGGGGCTAAGCACAGATACGCAGTATTTT
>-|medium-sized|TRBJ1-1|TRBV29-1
CSVEPPSRVTEAFF
TGCAGCGTTGAGCCCCCGTCAAGGGTCACTGAAGCTTTCTTT
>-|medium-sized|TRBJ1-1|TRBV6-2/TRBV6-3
CASSYRGSSEAFF
TGTGCCAGCAGTTACAGGGGAAGCTCTGAAGCTTTCTTT
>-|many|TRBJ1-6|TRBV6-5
CASSYSRMGGNNSPLHF
TGTGCCAGCAGTTACTCGAGAATGGGGGGGAATAATTCACCCCTCCACTTT
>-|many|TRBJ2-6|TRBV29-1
CSVEESPLSGANVLTF
TGCAGCGTTGAAGAATCCCCCCTCTCTGGGGCCAACGTCCTGACTTTC
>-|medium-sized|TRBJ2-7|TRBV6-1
CASSGPLRSSEQYF
TGTGCCAGCAGTGGTCCCTTGAGGAGCTCCGAGCAGTACTTC
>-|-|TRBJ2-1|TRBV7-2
CASSLVLAGGYNEQFF
TGTGCCAGCAGCTTAGTTCTGGCAGGCGGTTACAATGAGCAGTTCTTC
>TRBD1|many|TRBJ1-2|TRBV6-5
CASSRGTGGLYGYTF
TGTGCCAGCAGTAGAGGGACAGGGGGCCTCTATGGCTACACCTTC
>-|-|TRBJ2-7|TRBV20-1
CSAVAELGGEQYF
TGCAGTGCAGTGGCGGAGCTCGGAGGGGAGCAGTACTTC
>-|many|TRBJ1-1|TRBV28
CASRWGMSNTEAFF
TGTGCCAGCAGATGGGGGATGTCCAACACTGAAGCTTTCTTT
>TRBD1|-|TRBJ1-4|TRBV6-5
CASSRDRESEKLFF
TGTGCCAGCAGTCGGGACAGAGAATCAGAAAAACTGTTTTTT
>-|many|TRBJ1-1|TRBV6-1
CASKDTEAFF
TGTGCCAGCAAGGACACTGAAGCTTTCTTT
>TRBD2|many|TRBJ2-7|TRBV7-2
CASSLLGLAGGEQYF
TGTGCCAGCAGCTTATTGGGACTAGCGGGAGGGGAGCAGTACTTC
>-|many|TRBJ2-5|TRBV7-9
CASSLGQGWSETQYF
TGTGCCAGCAGCTTGGGGCAGGGATGGTCAGAGACCCAGTACTTC